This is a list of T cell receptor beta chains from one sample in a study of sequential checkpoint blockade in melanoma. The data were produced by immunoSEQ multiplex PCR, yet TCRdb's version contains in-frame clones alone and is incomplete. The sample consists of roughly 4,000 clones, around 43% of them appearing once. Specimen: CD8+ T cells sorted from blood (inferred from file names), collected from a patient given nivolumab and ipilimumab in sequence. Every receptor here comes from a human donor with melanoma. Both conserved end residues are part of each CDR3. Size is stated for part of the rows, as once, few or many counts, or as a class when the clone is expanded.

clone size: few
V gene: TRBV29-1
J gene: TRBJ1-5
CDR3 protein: CSARDREGNQPQHF

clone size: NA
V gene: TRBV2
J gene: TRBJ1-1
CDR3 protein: CASSDSRTGSTEAFF

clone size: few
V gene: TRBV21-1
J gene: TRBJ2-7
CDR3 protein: CASRTSGHSYEQYF

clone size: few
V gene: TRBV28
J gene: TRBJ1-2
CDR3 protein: CASSVPGDRIYGYTF

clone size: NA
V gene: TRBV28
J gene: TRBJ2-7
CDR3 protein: CASQETGIVEQYF

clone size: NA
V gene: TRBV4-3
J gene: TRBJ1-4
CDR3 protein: CASSQGIGRAGPNEKLFF

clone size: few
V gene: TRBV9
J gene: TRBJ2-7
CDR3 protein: CASSWTGGYEQYF

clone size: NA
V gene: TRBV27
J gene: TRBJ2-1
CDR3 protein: CASRSSGTTTYNEQFF

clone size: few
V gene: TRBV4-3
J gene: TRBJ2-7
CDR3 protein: CASSRGSSGNYYEQYF

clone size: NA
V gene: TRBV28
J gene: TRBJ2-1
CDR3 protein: CASSFLGPSYNEQFF

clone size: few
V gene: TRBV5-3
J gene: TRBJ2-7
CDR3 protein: CASSLEGHSSYEQYF

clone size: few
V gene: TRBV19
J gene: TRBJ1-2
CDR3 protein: CASSIQGPPNYGYTF

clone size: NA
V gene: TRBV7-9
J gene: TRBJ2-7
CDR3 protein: CASSEGQVYEQYF

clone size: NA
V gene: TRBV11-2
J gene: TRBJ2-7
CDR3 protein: CASSPRTSSYEQYF

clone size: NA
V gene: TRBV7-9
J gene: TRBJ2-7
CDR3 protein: CASGIVGGAGEQYF

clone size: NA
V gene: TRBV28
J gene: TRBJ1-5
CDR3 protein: CASRPDREGNQPQHF

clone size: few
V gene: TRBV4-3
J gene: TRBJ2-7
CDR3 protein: CASSQEPGGTYEQYF

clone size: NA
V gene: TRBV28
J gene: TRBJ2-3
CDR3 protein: CASSLELLPSLPDTQYF

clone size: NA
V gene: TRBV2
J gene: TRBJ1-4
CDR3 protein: CASSLISSTNEKLFF

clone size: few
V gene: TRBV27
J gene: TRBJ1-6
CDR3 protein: CASSLLSGGGVYNSPLHF

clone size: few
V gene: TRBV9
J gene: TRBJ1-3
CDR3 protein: CASSVGQGLGNTIYF

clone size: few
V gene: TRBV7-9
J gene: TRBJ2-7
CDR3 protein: CASSWGAAGLAGSEQYF

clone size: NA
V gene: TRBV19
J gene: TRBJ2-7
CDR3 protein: CASSIELAGRGEQYF

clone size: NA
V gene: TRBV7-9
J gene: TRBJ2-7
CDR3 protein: CASSLYPRRLALRPYEQYF

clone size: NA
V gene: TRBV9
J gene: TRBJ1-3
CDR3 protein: CASSVAGISGNTIYF

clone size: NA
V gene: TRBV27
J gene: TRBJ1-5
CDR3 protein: CASSVSGERQPQHF

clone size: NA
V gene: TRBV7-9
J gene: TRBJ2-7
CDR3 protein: CASSQEGGEGYEQYF

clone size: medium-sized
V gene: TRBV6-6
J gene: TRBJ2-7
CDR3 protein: CASSPSGFGAEQYF

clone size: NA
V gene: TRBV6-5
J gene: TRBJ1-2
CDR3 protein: CASSYHRGDYGYTF

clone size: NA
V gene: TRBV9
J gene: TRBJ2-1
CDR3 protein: CASSVGGVSVNEQFF

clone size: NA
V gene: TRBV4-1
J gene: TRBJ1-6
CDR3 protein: CASSHLALSPLHF

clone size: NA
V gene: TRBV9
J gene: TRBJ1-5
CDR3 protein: CASSVTGVANQPQHF

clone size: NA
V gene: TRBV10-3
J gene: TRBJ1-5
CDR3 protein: CAISVGGNQPQHF

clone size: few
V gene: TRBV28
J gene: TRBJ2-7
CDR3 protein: CASSALAGGDYEQYF

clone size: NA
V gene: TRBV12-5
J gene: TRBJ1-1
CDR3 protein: CASGHTNLVNTEAFF

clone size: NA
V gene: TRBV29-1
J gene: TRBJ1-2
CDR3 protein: CSVEAGDTYGYTF

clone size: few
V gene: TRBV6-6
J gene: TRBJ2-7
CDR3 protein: CASSYYFETGAVEQYF

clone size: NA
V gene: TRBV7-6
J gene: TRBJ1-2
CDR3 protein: CASSPSPGSAYGYTF

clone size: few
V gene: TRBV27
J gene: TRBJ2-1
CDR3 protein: CASTELAGGLLNEQFF